The source of this T cell receptor beta chain is a study of technical replicates of blood from a handful of donors. Libraries were prepared by immunoSEQ multiplex PCR; TCRdb keeps only in-frame clonotypes and omits some of them. Counted here are around 80,000 clones, 94% occurring once; the ten biggest clones make up 0.3% to 0.45%. Germline V lookup: CDR1 SGHTA, CDR2 FQGTGA. Trimming pared 1 base from V and 6 bases from J, leaving 10 bases between. The length of the CDR3 is 14 residues. The chain uses TRBV7-3 and TRBJ2-1, with D maybe TRBD2 (6 bases). Material for sequencing was T cells isolated from PBMCs. This clonotype was sampled from a human donor in good health. CDR3 sequence reads: CASSLSGAGNEQFF. Written as DNA, the CDR3 is TGTGCCAGCAGCTTAAGCGGGGCCGGCAATGAGCAGTTCTTC.